Here is one TCR beta chain with its context. Trimming took 6 bases from V and 1 from J, leaving 15 bases between them. CDR1 and CDR2 (germline): MDHEN, SYDVKM. The CDR3 is made up of 15 amino acids. TCRdb's copy holds only in-frame clones and misses some; the assay was immunoSEQ multiplex PCR. The sample holds around 240,000 clones, 70% to 90% seen once. This sample was included in a study of blood T cell repertoires in COVID-19. The sequence came from a woman aged 50 to 60 who had recovered from COVID-19. The specimen was PBMCs or T cells enriched from blood (not recorded which). The chain is built from TRBV28 and TRBJ1-1; D might be TRBD1 (5 bases). The CDR3 bases are TGTGCCAGCAGCCTTTCACAGGTGGGGAACACTGAAGCTTTCTTT. Translated: CASSLSQVGNTEAFF.